These T cell receptor beta chains were read from a single sample in a study of molecular identifiers for immune sequencing clone quantification. TCRdb re-derived calls from the PCR reads in MiXCR, one entry per CDR3 protein. This sample has a few hundred thousand distinct CDR3 sequences, with roughly 26% found just once. The sample taken for sequencing was naive CD8+ T cells from blood, with Jurkat cell RNA spiked in. All receptors derive from a human donor in good health. Some libraries in this study had Jurkat cell RNA spiked in. CDR3s include the opening cysteine and the closing phenylalanine or tryptophan. A D gene is named only where the DNA matches it firmly. The size of a clone is reported for some rows only, either as once, few or many, or as a class for expanded clones.

J gene,V gene,clone size,D gene,CDR3 protein,CDR3 DNA
TRBJ1-6,TRBV2,few,TRBD1,CASSEGDRYNSPLHF,TGTGCCAGCAGTGAAGGGGACAGATATAATTCACCCCTCCACTTT
TRBJ2-7,TRBV20-1,few,TRBD2,CSAWGLAGDSLSYEQYF,TGCAGTGCTTGGGGACTAGCGGGAGATTCACTCTCCTACGAGCAGTACTTC
TRBJ1-5,TRBV5-1,many,NA,CASSLGGGSNQPQHF,TGCGCCAGCAGCTTGGGAGGGGGTAGCAATCAGCCCCAGCATTTT
TRBJ2-7,TRBV20-1,NA,NA,CSALPRDGLLPHEQYF,TGCAGTGCTCTACCCCGAGACGGACTTCTTCCCCACGAGCAGTACTTC
TRBJ2-2,TRBV6-2/TRBV6-3,NA,NA,CASSYLQTQELVF,TGTGCCAGCAGTTACTTACAGACTCAGGAGCTGGTTTTT
TRBJ2-5,TRBV2,NA,TRBD1,CASSALTGGQETQYF,TGTGCCAGCAGTGCTTTGACAGGGGGCCAAGAGACCCAGTACTTC
TRBJ2-5,TRBV4-3,few,NA,CASSQATAPGETQYF,TGCGCCAGCAGCCAAGCTACCGCACCGGGGGAGACCCAGTACTTC
TRBJ2-4,TRBV6-5,many,NA,CASSFSRTGWGIQYF,TGTGCCAGCAGTTTCTCTCGAACGGGGTGGGGTATTCAGTACTTC
TRBJ2-3,TRBV19,NA,NA,CASSIKEETQYF,TGTGCCAGTAGTATAAAGGAAGAGACGCAGTATTTT
TRBJ2-7,TRBV5-4,NA,TRBD1,CASSAGQALSSEQYF,TGTGCCAGCAGCGCGGGACAGGCCCTTTCCAGCGAGCAGTACTTC
TRBJ1-4,TRBV5-1,many,NA,CASSLDAASTTNEKLFF,TGCGCCAGCAGCTTGGATGCAGCTTCGACAACTAATGAAAAACTGTTTTTT
TRBJ2-7,TRBV23-1,few,NA,CASSKHGKRAYEQYF,TGCGCCAGCAGCAAGCACGGAAAGAGGGCTTACGAGCAGTACTTC
TRBJ2-3,TRBV21-1,few,NA,CASSLPRDRCTDTQYF,TGTGCCAGCAGCTTACCCCGGGACAGGTGCACAGATACGCAGTATTTT
TRBJ1-6,TRBV10-3,NA,NA,CAISDPAPGGVSPLHF,TGTGCCATCAGTGACCCCGCTCCCGGGGGGGTTTCACCCCTCCACTTT
TRBJ2-3,TRBV7-2,NA,NA,CASSPPPGAPTDTQYF,TGTGCCAGCAGCCCGCCCCCGGGGGCCCCCACAGATACGCAGTATTTT
TRBJ2-3,TRBV4-3,NA,NA,CASSQGSGFGDTQYF,TGCGCCAGCAGCCAAGGTTCCGGGTTTGGGGATACGCAGTATTTT